This entry concerns a single T cell receptor (beta chain). This sample is part of a study of T cell responses to AZD1222 COVID-19 vaccine. CDR3 size: 16 residues. Profiling relied on immunoSEQ multiplex PCR, and the TCRdb table lists in-frame clones only, not all of them. The repertoire holds 100,000 to 110,000 clones, with roughly nine tenths as singletons. The source of this sequence is an adult in good health. The input for sequencing was peripheral blood, taken on day 0 of AZD1222 vaccination. The V and J genes are TRBV21-1 and TRBJ1-2. TRBV21-1 is flagged as a pseudogene. The CDR3, as DNA: TGTGCCAGCAGCAAAATCCTCCGCCGGCTTAACTATGGCTACACCTTC. Translating it yields CASSKILRRLNYGYTF.